This TCR beta chain is drawn from a study of blood T cell repertoires in COVID-19 (dated by TCRdb to about 2020). General notes on the study: Samples covering the acute and convalescent phases of COVID-19 were provided by collaborators in the United States, Italy and Spain. The material from the prospective study consisted of cDNA or gDNA derived from T cells, B-cell-depleted T cells, or PBMCs. Subjects who had been exposed to COVID-19, were actively infected with it, or had recovered from it provided the deeply sampled blood TCRbeta repertoires that made up the dataset. The repertoires were made available in a free public database intended to serve as a resource for research on the immune response to SARS-CoV-2. The samples were drawn from two sources: the first 160 participants of the ongoing ImmuneRACE study, and over 950 subjects contributed by 6 global collaborators. Sample metadata almost always included a de-identified subject ID, COVID-19 status, age in years and sex. Where HLA class I and class II types were available, the types were taken from metadata supplied by the sample provider, not from assay-based typing. General study outcomes and caveats: The amount of clinical and demographic metadata varied by source and participant and was provided uncurated.

The collaborating institutions used their own protocols to collect whole blood in K2EDTA tubes. For TCRbeta analysis, collaborators shipped samples in one of three forms: frozen whole blood, isolated PBMCs, or DNA extracted from either of those sample types. TCRbeta CDR3 regions were amplified from genomic DNA by means of the immunoSEQ Assay, a bias-controlled multiplex PCR. In the authors' own workflow: The number of nucleated cells in each sample was estimated by amplification of reference gene primers within the assay. Sequence reads were collapsed and filtered to measure the absolute abundance of every unique TCRbeta CDR3 rearrangement. Productive Simpson clonality was computed per sample as the square root of Simpson's diversity index over productive rearrangements. As stored in TCRdb, this immuneACCESS dataset retains in-frame rearrangements with V and J assigned. A fraction of the clones does not appear; measured against another copy, unresolved V genes explain less than half of the discrepancy, and the remainder lacks a known reason. V, J and clone size derive from that table, while D and trimming were established from the DNA sequence. Counted in this sample were 200,000 to 250,000 clones; around nine tenths of them appeared once. The ten largest make up less than 3.5% of the sample.

For CDR1 and CDR2, the germline V gene lists SGHRS and YFSETQ. Trimming at the junction amounts to 0 bases on V and 5 bases on J, and the germline ends lie 11 bases apart. The CDR3 numbers 14 residues from cysteine through phenylalanine. Only the CDR3 region is kept as DNA, spanning 42 bases read in frame from base 1. Of note for this clone: It has no known antigen specificity. Base-call qualities are not available, and no considerably larger clone is one nucleotide away.

The receptor chain draws on TRBV5-1 and TRBJ2-5; TRBD1 is a weak D gene call, 5 bases matching. The sample comprised peripheral blood. The clonotype originates from an older woman with acute or convalescent COVID-19. CDR3 region: CASSLEGNSETQYF. The bases are TGCGCCAGCAGCTTGGAGGGGAATTCGGAGACCCAGTACTTC.